The present T cell receptor beta chain was sequenced within a study of T-cell memory formation after mild COVID-19. Study at large: Clusters of TCRs were largely donor specific.

Germline trimming cut 1 base from V and 1 base from J; bases unmatched to any gene: 6. This CDR3 comprises 15 residues. Germline V gene lookup returns CDR1 DFQATT and CDR2 SNEGSKA (reference sequence). The table lists this clonotype with a few counts. Its antigen is undetermined. Study results and limitations: Day 15 to 85 contractors were CD4/CD8 balanced; later expanders leaned CD4+.

Sample barcodes and UMIs were carried by the TCR alpha and TCR beta cDNA libraries that 5'RACE generated with constant-segment primers. In TCRdb, the 5' RACE reads were re-called with MiXCR into one record per CDR3 protein. This sample has fewer than 700,000 distinct CDR3 sequences, with more than 15% found just once. Sequencing was performed on PBMCs or a T cell subset sorted from them (not recorded which). This receptor was identified in an adult woman who had mild COVID-19 (a few samples of this study predate the infection). Cell type and time point are not known. V is TRBV20-1 and J is TRBJ2-7; 8 nucleotides line up with TRBD2. CDR3 DNA sequence: TGCAGTGCTAGAGTCATAGCGGGGCGATCCTACGAGCAGTACTTC. Translating it yields CSARVIAGRSYEQYF.